This T cell receptor beta chain was recorded in a study of cytomegalovirus exposure and HLA in healthy donors listed by TCRdb under 2017. At the level of the whole study: According to a later analysis, the 120 or so validation repertoires were produced on the same platform as the 666 repertoires of the first cohort. The study was designed to test whether signatures of past pathogen exposure could be identified by cataloging public T cell receptors. Along with the roughly 700-subject first cohort, a separate validation cohort of over a hundred different subjects was used. The study combined high-throughput TCR immunosequencing, statistical association of individual TCRs with disease status, and machine learning to predict cytomegalovirus infection status.

Library generation was performed with the immunoSEQ multiplex PCR assay. The study's own analysis went as follows. A statistical classification framework was developed to diagnose cytomegalovirus status using the catalog of TCR beta chain sequences. What TCRdb holds here is the immuneACCESS table cut down to in-frame rearrangements. Part of the clones is not present; checked against another copy, under half of the missing clones reflect an unresolved V gene, and the others are unexplained. V, J and clone size derive from that table, while D and trimming were established from the DNA sequence. This sample is represented by about 250,000 clones; about 90% of them were singletons. Around 11% of the sample rests with the top ten. The donors were included in the validation cohort of roughly 120 subjects, a group kept apart from the approximately 700-subject first cohort. What the research found in general, with its limitations: The classifier was reported to diagnose cytomegalovirus status with high specificity and sensitivity in both the original and validation cohorts. A total of some 180 TCR beta chains were listed by the study as associated with cytomegalovirus. A few of the identified cytomegalovirus-associated TCR beta chains were confirmed in vitro to be specific for cytomegalovirus antigens. A later analysis had no HLA typing for the validation cohort, so co-occurrence there was scored across all 120 or so repertoires. It was suggested by the authors that the approach could potentially be generalized to other disease states and immunological phenotypes. While some public TCRs were present in many individuals, most TCR sequences turned up only very rarely across donors. Subsequent analysis determined that TCRs grouped into clusters in the first cohort also showed a tendency toward co-occurrence across the 120 or so validation repertoires, and approximately 94% of cluster scores exceeded 0.

Only a few counts were recorded for this clone. No antigen is known for it. Per-nucleotide qualities are absent, and no much larger clonotype sits a single base away. Trimming leaves V shorter by 0 bases and J shorter by 3 bases, with the junction holding 4 bases beyond the gene matches. The CDR3 covers 17 residues, taking in both the cysteine and the phenylalanine. Just the 51-base CDR3 DNA is kept, in frame starting at base 1. The germline V gene encodes CDR1 SGHRS and CDR2 YFSETQ. The sequence was obtained from a man aged 18-30 years in good health and CMV-seropositive. Sequencing input: PBMCs. The chain joins TRBV5-1 to TRBJ2-1, with 12 bases aligning to TRBD2. The CDR3 region: CASSLGLAGGLYNEQFF. DNA sequence: TGCGCCAGCAGCTTGGGCCTAGCGGGAGGGCTCTACAATGAGCAGTTCTTC.